Presented here are 2 T cell receptor beta chains from one specimen sequenced in a study of T cell repertoires in cytomegalovirus infection. Each CDR3 protein gets one entry after TCRdb re-called the reads with MiXCR. This sample has a few hundred thousand distinct CDR3 sequences, with roughly 15% found just once. Sequencing was done on a sample of PBMCs. The source of these receptors is a human donor in good health (CMV status not recorded). Some clones in this sample may be carry-over from other donors' samples.

This clonotype was recorded many times. The V call is TRBV7-2, the J call TRBJ1-1; D gene uncertain. CDR3 length equals 13 residues. The V gene lost 2 bases and the J gene lost 3 bases, with 7 bases spanning the gap. Germline CDR1 SGHTA, CDR2 FQGNSA. This CDR3 reads CASSLWEDTEAFF. In DNA, the CDR3 is TGTGCCAGCAGCTTATGGGAAGACACTGAAGCTTTCTTT.

This clonotype came up many times. The chain joins TRBV7-2 to TRBJ1-3; D uncertain. The CDR3 is made up of 11 amino acids. Per germline, CDR1 SGHTA and CDR2 FQGNSA. The V gene lost 5 bases and the J gene lost 5 bases, with 4 bases spanning the gap. The CDR3 sequence is CASSLRNTIYF. The CDR3, as DNA: TGTGCCAGCAGCCTCCGAAACACCATATATTTT.